Listed below are T cell receptor beta chains from one sample, sequenced in a study of CD8 T cells in ankylosing spondylitis. TCRdb analysed the 5' RACE reads with MiXCR anew, one entry per CDR3 protein. The sample shows about 360,000 distinct CDR3 sequences, 14% to 15% of them seen only once. Source material: blood, either unsorted or a sorted T cell fraction (not recorded which). The receptors were gathered from a male donor with ankylosing spondylitis or in good health (not recorded which). Each CDR3 is given with its conserved first and last residue. The D gene is left open where the match is weak. Some rows have no size entry. The others give once, few or many, or a class for an expanded clone.

CDR3aa: CASSLGGGRGASYEQYF
CDR3nt: TGTGCCAGCAGCTTAGGTGGGGGCAGGGGGGCGTCCTACGAGCAGTACTTC
v_gene: TRBV7-2
abundance: once
d_gene: .
j_gene: TRBJ2-7

CDR3aa: CASSPTDSLRLYGYTF
CDR3nt: TGTGCCAGCAGCCCGACCGACAGCCTAAGATTGTATGGCTACACCTTC
v_gene: TRBV3-1
abundance: few
d_gene: .
j_gene: TRBJ1-2

CDR3aa: CASSLGQKPDTQYF
CDR3nt: TGTGCCAGCAGTTTAGGGCAGAAGCCAGATACGCAGTATTTT
v_gene: TRBV12-3/TRBV12-4
abundance: few
d_gene: .
j_gene: TRBJ2-3

CDR3aa: CASSPHPRGNTEAFF
CDR3nt: TGTGCCAGCAGCCCACACCCCCGGGGGAACACTGAAGCTTTCTTT
v_gene: TRBV9
abundance: many
d_gene: .
j_gene: TRBJ1-1

CDR3aa: CASSPGTGVWNTEAFF
CDR3nt: TGTGCCAGCAGCCCCGGGACAGGGGTTTGGAACACTGAAGCTTTCTTT
v_gene: TRBV6-1
abundance: .
d_gene: TRBD1
j_gene: TRBJ1-1

CDR3aa: CASSFLGLNTEAFF
CDR3nt: TGTGCCAGCAGCTTCTTAGGGCTTAACACTGAAGCTTTCTTT
v_gene: TRBV7-2
abundance: few
d_gene: .
j_gene: TRBJ1-1

CDR3aa: CASSTGQGSEQYF
CDR3nt: TGTGCCAGCAGTACGGGACAGGGGTCGGAGCAGTACTTC
v_gene: TRBV12-3/TRBV12-4
abundance: .
d_gene: TRBD1
j_gene: TRBJ2-7

CDR3aa: CATSDFWNEQFF
CDR3nt: TGTGCCACCAGTGATTTTTGGAATGAGCAGTTCTTC
v_gene: TRBV24-1
abundance: few
d_gene: .
j_gene: TRBJ2-1

CDR3aa: CASSHLAGEVGETQYF
CDR3nt: TGCGCCAGCAGCCATTTAGCGGGAGAGGTTGGAGAGACCCAGTACTTC
v_gene: TRBV5-1
abundance: few
d_gene: TRBD2
j_gene: TRBJ2-5

CDR3aa: CASSADSGGLNYEQYF
CDR3nt: TGTGCCAGCAGTGCCGACTCGGGGGGGCTGAACTACGAGCAGTACTTC
v_gene: TRBV6-1
abundance: .
d_gene: TRBD2
j_gene: TRBJ2-7

CDR3aa: CASSYSARGQGTQYF
CDR3nt: TGTGCCAGCAGTTACTCGGCCCGGGGTCAAGGGACCCAGTACTTC
v_gene: TRBV6-2/TRBV6-3
abundance: few
d_gene: .
j_gene: TRBJ2-5

CDR3aa: CAISPGLESNQPQHF
CDR3nt: TGTGCCATCAGTCCGGGGCTGGAGAGCAATCAGCCCCAGCATTTT
v_gene: TRBV10-3
abundance: .
d_gene: .
j_gene: TRBJ1-5

CDR3aa: CASRTGESPGELFF
CDR3nt: TGTGCCAGCAGGACCGGGGAGTCTCCCGGGGAGCTGTTTTTT
v_gene: TRBV7-9
abundance: .
d_gene: .
j_gene: TRBJ2-2

CDR3aa: CASSQVDFDSYNEQFF
CDR3nt: TGCGCCAGCAGCCAGGTAGATTTCGACTCCTACAATGAGCAGTTCTTC
v_gene: TRBV4-1
abundance: few
d_gene: .
j_gene: TRBJ2-1

CDR3aa: CASSLGGWQRDGQRVSYNEQFF
CDR3nt: TGTGCCAGCAGCTTAGGGGGTTGGCAGCGGGATGGACAACGCGTATCATACAATGAGCAGTTCTTC
v_gene: TRBV11-3
abundance: few
d_gene: TRBD2
j_gene: TRBJ2-1

CDR3aa: CASRARDRANTEAFF
CDR3nt: TGTGCCAGCAGGGCCAGGGACAGGGCTAACACTGAAGCTTTCTTT
v_gene: TRBV12-3/TRBV12-4
abundance: .
d_gene: TRBD1
j_gene: TRBJ1-1

CDR3aa: CAISDTSYNSPLHF
CDR3nt: TGTGCCATCAGTGATACGTCCTATAATTCACCCCTCCACTTT
v_gene: TRBV10-3
abundance: many
d_gene: .
j_gene: TRBJ1-6

CDR3aa: CASSSRDSEAFF
CDR3nt: TGTGCCAGCAGTTCCCGGGACTCTGAAGCTTTCTTT
v_gene: TRBV6-1
abundance: .
d_gene: .
j_gene: TRBJ1-1

CDR3aa: CASSLASYNQPQHF
CDR3nt: TGTGCCAGCAGTTTAGCCTCTTACAATCAGCCCCAGCATTTT
v_gene: TRBV12-3/TRBV12-4
abundance: .
d_gene: .
j_gene: TRBJ1-5

CDR3aa: CASSPERDAIQYF
CDR3nt: TGCGCCAGCAGCCCCGAGAGGGACGCCATTCAGTACTTC
v_gene: TRBV4-1
abundance: few
d_gene: .
j_gene: TRBJ2-4

CDR3aa: CASSGDPGVNEQFF
CDR3nt: TGTGCCAGCAGTGGGGACCCAGGGGTTAATGAGCAGTTCTTC
v_gene: TRBV6-4
abundance: few
d_gene: .
j_gene: TRBJ2-1

CDR3aa: CASSFGQGRGEQYF
CDR3nt: TGCGCCAGCAGCTTCGGACAGGGGCGAGGCGAGCAGTACTTC
v_gene: TRBV5-1
abundance: .
d_gene: TRBD1
j_gene: TRBJ2-7

CDR3aa: CASSLRSRDTSSGNTIYF
CDR3nt: TGCGCCAGCAGCTTGAGATCACGGGACACGAGCTCTGGAAACACCATATATTTT
v_gene: TRBV5-1
abundance: .
d_gene: .
j_gene: TRBJ1-3

CDR3aa: CASRSGQANTEAFF
CDR3nt: TGTGCCAGCAGATCTGGACAGGCGAACACTGAAGCTTTCTTT
v_gene: TRBV6-1
abundance: few
d_gene: TRBD1
j_gene: TRBJ1-1

CDR3aa: CASAREAEQFF
CDR3nt: TGTGCCAGCGCCAGGGAGGCTGAGCAGTTCTTC
v_gene: TRBV6-5
abundance: .
d_gene: .
j_gene: TRBJ2-1

CDR3aa: CSVDGAGTNYGYTF
CDR3nt: TGCAGCGTTGATGGGGCAGGTACCAACTATGGCTACACCTTC
v_gene: TRBV29-1
abundance: .
d_gene: .
j_gene: TRBJ1-2

CDR3aa: CSARDRLRGGGYNEQFF
CDR3nt: TGCAGTGCTAGAGATCGACTACGCGGGGGGGGATACAATGAGCAGTTCTTC
v_gene: TRBV20-1
abundance: few
d_gene: TRBD2
j_gene: TRBJ2-1

CDR3aa: CASNSHHASSYNEQFF
CDR3nt: TGTGCCAGCAACTCGCACCACGCTAGCTCCTACAATGAGCAGTTCTTC
v_gene: TRBV12-3/TRBV12-4
abundance: many
d_gene: .
j_gene: TRBJ2-1

CDR3aa: CSALEGRYNEQFF
CDR3nt: TGCAGTGCCTTGGAGGGCCGGTACAATGAGCAGTTCTTC
v_gene: TRBV20-1
abundance: .
d_gene: .
j_gene: TRBJ2-1

CDR3aa: CASSQDRGNTEAFF
CDR3nt: TGTGCCAGCAGCCAAGACAGGGGGAACACTGAAGCTTTCTTT
v_gene: TRBV3-1
abundance: many
d_gene: .
j_gene: TRBJ1-1

CDR3aa: CASALAGELFF
CDR3nt: TGTGCCAGTGCACTAGCCGGGGAGCTGTTTTTT
v_gene: TRBV2
abundance: .
d_gene: .
j_gene: TRBJ2-2

CDR3aa: CASSLVLAGGRHEQFF
CDR3nt: TGTGCCAGCAGTCTAGTACTAGCGGGAGGGCGCCATGAGCAGTTCTTC
v_gene: TRBV6-1
abundance: few
d_gene: TRBD2
j_gene: TRBJ2-1

CDR3aa: CASSPSGQLNTEAFF
CDR3nt: TGTGCCAGCAGCCCTAGCGGACAGCTGAACACTGAAGCTTTCTTT
v_gene: TRBV7-9
abundance: .
d_gene: .
j_gene: TRBJ1-1

CDR3aa: CASSLRPTANEKLFF
CDR3nt: TGTGCCAGCAGCTTAAGACCGACGGCTAATGAAAAACTGTTTTTT
v_gene: TRBV7-8
abundance: few
d_gene: .
j_gene: TRBJ1-4

CDR3aa: CASRRGLAGVNEQFF
CDR3nt: TGTGCCAGCAGGAGGGGGCTAGCGGGAGTCAATGAGCAGTTCTTC
v_gene: TRBV11-2
abundance: few
d_gene: TRBD2
j_gene: TRBJ2-1

CDR3aa: CASSRTSGRAGDTQYF
CDR3nt: TGCGCCAGCAGTCGGACTAGCGGGAGGGCGGGAGATACGCAGTATTTT
v_gene: TRBV5-1
abundance: few
d_gene: TRBD2
j_gene: TRBJ2-3